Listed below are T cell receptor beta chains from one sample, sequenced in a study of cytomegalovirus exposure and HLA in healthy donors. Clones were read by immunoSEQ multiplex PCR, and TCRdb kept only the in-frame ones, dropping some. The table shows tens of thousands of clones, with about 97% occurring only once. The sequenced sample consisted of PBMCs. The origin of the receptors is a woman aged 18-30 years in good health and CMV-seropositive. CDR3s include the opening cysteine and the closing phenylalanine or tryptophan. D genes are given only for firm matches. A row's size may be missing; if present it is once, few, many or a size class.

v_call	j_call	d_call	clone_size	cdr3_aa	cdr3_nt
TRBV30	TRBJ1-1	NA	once	CAWIGQPNTEAFF	TGTGCCTGGATAGGACAGCCAAACACTGAAGCTTTCTTT
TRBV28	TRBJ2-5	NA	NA	CASRHTSLSQETQYF	TGTGCCAGCAGGCATACGTCACTGAGCCAAGAGACCCAGTACTTC
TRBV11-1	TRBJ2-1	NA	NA	CASSLGGSSYNEQFF	TGTGCCAGCAGCTTAGGAGGGAGCTCCTACAATGAGCAGTTCTTC
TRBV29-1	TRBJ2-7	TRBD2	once	CSVQGGGGSSYEQYF	TGCAGCGTTCAAGGCGGGGGAGGGAGCTCCTACGAGCAGTACTTC
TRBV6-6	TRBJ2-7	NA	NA	CASSYAWAGDYEQYF	TGTGCCAGCAGTTACGCCTGGGCAGGGGACTACGAGCAGTACTTC
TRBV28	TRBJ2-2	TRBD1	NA	CASSLRKRDRAFSGELFF	TGTGCCAGCAGTTTGCGGAAGCGAGACAGGGCCTTCTCCGGGGAGCTGTTTTTT
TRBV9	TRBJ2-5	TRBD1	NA	CASSVILPGTGEGQETQYF	TGTGCCAGCAGCGTAATTTTGCCGGGGACAGGCGAAGGGCAAGAGACCCAGTACTTC
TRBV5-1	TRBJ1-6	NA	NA	CASSLSQGHSPLHF	TGCGCCAGCAGCTTAAGCCAGGGTCATTCACCCCTCCACTTT
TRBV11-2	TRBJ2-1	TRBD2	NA	CASSLTLAGRHNEQFF	TGTGCCAGCAGCTTAACGCTAGCGGGGCGCCACAATGAGCAGTTCTTC
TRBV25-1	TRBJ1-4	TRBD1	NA	CASSEGTGGDLYEKLFF	TGTGCCAGCAGTGAAGGGACAGGGGGGGATCTTTATGAAAAACTGTTTTTT
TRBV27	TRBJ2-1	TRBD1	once	CASSSGTGVNEQFF	TGTGCCAGCAGTTCCGGGACAGGGGTGAATGAGCAGTTCTTC
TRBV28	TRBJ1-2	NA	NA	CASSFSQTGYTF	TGTGCCAGCAGTTTTAGCCAGACTGGCTACACCTTC
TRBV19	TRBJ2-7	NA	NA	CASRTGLGGSYEQYF	TGTGCCAGTAGGACAGGGTTGGGAGGCTCCTACGAGCAGTACTTC
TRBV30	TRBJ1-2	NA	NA	CAWRTPGAGYGYTF	TGTGCCTGGAGAACCCCGGGAGCGGGCTATGGCTACACCTTC
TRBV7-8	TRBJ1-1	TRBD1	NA	CASSLDTGTGGEEAFF	TGTGCCAGCAGCTTAGATACCGGGACAGGGGGGGAGGAAGCTTTCTTT
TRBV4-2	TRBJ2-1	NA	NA	CASSQVGLARHNEQFF	TGTGCCAGCAGCCAAGTAGGGCTAGCCCGCCACAATGAGCAGTTCTTC
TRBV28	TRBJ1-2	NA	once	CASSLGGIGGYTF	TGTGCCAGCAGTTTGGGAGGGATAGGGGGCTACACCTTC
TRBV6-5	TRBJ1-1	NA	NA	CASRNPQGNTEAFF	TGTGCCAGCAGAAACCCACAGGGGAACACTGAAGCTTTCTTT
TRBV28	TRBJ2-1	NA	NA	CASSLTGTYNEQFF	TGTGCCAGCAGTTTGACGGGGACTTACAATGAGCAGTTCTTC
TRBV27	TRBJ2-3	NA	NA	CASSSPHTDTQYF	TGTGCCAGCAGTTCCCCCCACACAGATACGCAGTATTTT
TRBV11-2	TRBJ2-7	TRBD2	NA	CASSSGTRSYEQYF	TGTGCCAGCAGCTCCGGGACTAGATCCTACGAGCAGTACTTC
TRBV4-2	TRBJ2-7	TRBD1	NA	CASSQEGQGAYEQYF	TGTGCCAGCAGCCAAGAAGGACAGGGGGCCTACGAGCAGTACTTC